A selection of T cell receptor beta chains follows, all from one sample in a study of T cell responses to AZD1222 COVID-19 vaccine. Some clones are missing from TCRdb's copy, which holds only in-frame ones; the method was immunoSEQ multiplex PCR. In the table there are roughly 97,000 clones, over 75% of which are singletons. The sequencing used peripheral blood, collected on day 0 of AZD1222 vaccination. The receptors originated from an adult in good health. CDR3s include the opening cysteine and the closing phenylalanine or tryptophan. The D gene is left open where the match is weak. Expanded clones get a size class; other rows say once, few or many, or leave the size out.

.	TRBV4-1	15	TRBJ2-7	.	CASSHGHPSSYEQYF	TGCGCCAGCAGCCACGGACATCCGAGCTCCTACGAGCAGTACTTC
.	TRBV4-2	16	TRBJ2-7	TRBD1	CASSQGRDRAIYEQYF	TGTGCCAGCAGCCAAGGCCGGGACAGGGCGATATACGAGCAGTACTTC
.	TRBV12-3/TRBV12-4	12	TRBJ1-3	.	CASTLRGNTIYF	TGTGCCAGCACCCTTCGAGGAAACACCATATATTTT
once	TRBV9	15	TRBJ2-1	TRBD2	CASSVYNGGDNEQFF	TGTGCCAGCAGCGTTTATAACGGGGGGGACAATGAGCAGTTCTTC
.	TRBV18	15	TRBJ1-5	.	CASSPFGSRNQPQHF	TGTGCCAGCTCACCCTTCGGCAGCCGCAATCAGCCCCAGCATTTT
once	TRBV5-5	14	TRBJ2-3	.	CASSLEFRTDTQYF	TGTGCCAGCAGCTTGGAGTTTCGCACAGATACGCAGTATTTT
once	TRBV7-9	15	TRBJ2-3	.	CASSGTDTSTDTQYF	TGTGCCAGCAGTGGGACCGATACTAGCACAGATACGCAGTATTTT
.	TRBV3-1/TRBV3-2	16	TRBJ2-1	TRBD2	CASSPGLAGGYNEQFF	TGTGCCAGCAGCCCGGGACTAGCGGGGGGGTACAATGAGCAGTTCTTC
once	TRBV7-3	13	TRBJ2-1	.	CASSPNRYWEQFF	TGTGCCAGCAGCCCCAACAGGTACTGGGAGCAGTTCTTC
.	TRBV29-1	14	TRBJ2-3	.	CSAGGGFFTDTQYF	TGCAGCGCCGGAGGAGGGTTTTTCACAGATACGCAGTATTTT
.	TRBV18	14	TRBJ1-2	.	CASSPSRNNYGYTF	TGTGCCAGCTCACCGAGCAGGAACAACTATGGCTACACCTTC
.	TRBV3-1/TRBV3-2	15	TRBJ2-5	.	CASSPTLTDQETQYF	TGTGCCAGCAGCCCAACTCTCACGGACCAAGAGACCCAGTACTTC
.	TRBV5-5	15	TRBJ1-5	.	CASSLQGSGNQPQHF	TGTGCCAGCAGCTTGCAGGGTTCGGGAAATCAGCCCCAGCATTTT
.	TRBV19	15	TRBJ1-5	TRBD1	CASSGTGARNQPQHF	TGTGCCAGTAGTGGGACAGGGGCGCGCAATCAGCCCCAGCATTTT
.	TRBV7-6	16	TRBJ1-1	TRBD1	CASSPGVGGLNTEAFF	TGTGCCAGCAGCCCCGGAGTAGGGGGCTTGAACACTGAAGCTTTCTTT
.	TRBV4-1	15	TRBJ1-2	TRBD1	CASSLRDRANYGYTF	TGCGCCAGCAGCCTCCGGGACAGGGCTAACTATGGCTACACCTTC
.	TRBV2	10	TRBJ1-2	.	CASSDVGYTF	TGTGCCAGCAGTGATGTTGGCTACACCTTC
.	TRBV27	14	TRBJ2-7	.	CASSFGTGTYEQYF	TGTGCCAGCAGTTTCGGCACGGGGACCTACGAGCAGTACTTC
.	TRBV6-1	11	TRBJ2-4	.	CASSEGRIQYF	TGTGCCAGCAGTGAGGGCAGGATCCAGTACTTC
.	TRBV11-2	18	TRBJ2-2	.	CASSGLGGASVNTGELFF	TGTGCCAGCAGCGGACTGGGTGGGGCATCCGTTAACACCGGGGAGCTGTTTTTT
.	TRBV3-1/TRBV3-2	12	TRBJ1-1	.	CASSLQGTEAFF	TGTGCCAGCAGCCTACAGGGTACTGAAGCTTTCTTT
.	TRBV19	18	TRBJ1-4	.	CASSIDPPVGQGREKLFF	TGTGCCAGTAGTATAGATCCGCCAGTGGGACAAGGACGGGAAAAACTGTTTTTT
.	TRBV9	12	TRBJ1-2	.	CASSGIGIGYTF	TGTGCCAGCAGCGGTATTGGGATTGGCTACACCTTC
many	TRBV5-6	14	TRBJ2-7	.	CASSARGAPYEQYF	TGTGCCAGCAGCGCTAGGGGCGCTCCCTACGAGCAGTACTTC
.	TRBV5-8	14	TRBJ1-5	.	CASSFRGRNQPQHF	TGTGCCAGCAGCTTCCGGGGCCGTAATCAGCCCCAGCATTTT
.	TRBV7-9	14	TRBJ2-7	.	CASDSPGHDYEQYF	TGTGCCAGCGATTCGCCGGGACACGATTACGAGCAGTACTTC
.	TRBV11-1	15	TRBJ2-7	TRBD2	CASSLSGGATYEQYF	TGTGCCAGCAGCTTAAGCGGGGGGGCCACCTACGAGCAGTACTTC
.	TRBV9	13	TRBJ1-2	.	CASSVGALYGYTF	TGTGCCAGCAGCGTCGGGGCGCTCTATGGCTACACCTTC
.	TRBV7-8	16	TRBJ1-6	.	CASSLGLGETNSPLHF	TGTGCCAGCAGCTTAGGTCTCGGAGAAACTAATTCACCCCTCCACTTT
few	TRBV27	12	TRBJ2-2	.	CASSMGTGELFF	TGTGCCAGCAGTATGGGAACCGGGGAGCTGTTTTTT
.	TRBV9	15	TRBJ1-5	.	CASSVAGTSNQPQHF	TGTGCCAGCAGCGTAGCGGGGACTAGCAATCAGCCCCAGCATTTT
.	TRBV7-2	16	TRBJ2-5	.	CASSNPPWRGLETQYF	TGTGCCAGCAGCAACCCCCCGTGGCGGGGGCTCGAGACCCAGTACTTC
.	TRBV5-6	16	TRBJ1-3	TRBD1	CASSSSEGAGENTIYF	TGTGCCAGCAGCTCCTCTGAGGGGGCTGGGGAAAACACCATATATTTT
.	TRBV3-1/TRBV3-2	15	TRBJ2-7	.	CASSQDRPGSYEQYF	TGTGCCAGCAGCCAAGATCGCCCCGGGAGTTACGAGCAGTACTTC
.	TRBV11-2	15	TRBJ1-1	.	CASSLERVMNTEAFF	TGTGCCAGCAGCTTAGAACGGGTAATGAACACTGAAGCTTTCTTT
.	TRBV29-1	13	TRBJ1-1	.	CSVGVGMNTEAFF	TGCAGCGTGGGCGTAGGGATGAACACTGAAGCTTTCTTT
.	TRBV6-2/TRBV6-3	15	TRBJ2-3	.	CASSYRSASTDTQYF	TGTGCCAGCAGTTATCGGTCGGCTAGCACAGATACGCAGTATTTT
.	TRBV7-8	13	TRBJ1-2	.	CASSLAGAGGYTF	TGTGCCAGCAGCTTGGCAGGGGCCGGGGGCTACACCTTC
few	TRBV18	11	TRBJ2-7	.	CASSRTYEQYF	TGTGCCAGCTCCCGGACCTACGAGCAGTACTTC
once	TRBV3-1/TRBV3-2	12	TRBJ2-1	.	CASSPRDNEQFF	TGTGCCAGCAGCCCCCGCGACAATGAGCAGTTCTTC
.	TRBV7-6	17	TRBJ1-5	.	CASSLGQTLGSNQPQHF	TGTGCCAGCAGCTTAGGACAAACCCTTGGGAGCAATCAGCCCCAGCATTTT
.	TRBV29-1	14	TRBJ2-5	TRBD1	CSGWTGGWLETQYF	TGCAGCGGCTGGACAGGGGGCTGGTTAGAGACCCAGTACTTC
.	TRBV5-1	15	TRBJ1-4	.	CASSLGFPTNEKLFF	TGCGCCAGCAGTCTGGGGTTTCCAACTAATGAAAAACTGTTTTTT
.	TRBV18	15	TRBJ1-4	TRBD1	CASSREGQEGEKLFF	TGTGCCAGCTCACGCGAGGGACAGGAGGGTGAAAAACTGTTTTTT
.	TRBV29-1	14	TRBJ1-5	.	CSAGTGTPNQPQHF	TGCAGCGCCGGGACCGGGACACCGAATCAGCCCCAGCATTTT
.	TRBV3-1/TRBV3-2	15	TRBJ1-6	TRBD1	CASSQMRQGNSPLHF	TGTGCCAGCAGCCAAATGAGACAGGGAAATTCACCCCTCCACTTT
.	TRBV7-3	16	TRBJ2-3	TRBD2	CASSLASGISTDTQYF	TGTGCCAGCAGCTTAGCTAGCGGGATTAGCACAGATACGCAGTATTTT
.	TRBV5-1	15	TRBJ1-3	TRBD1	CASSKTGSRGNTIYF	TGCGCCAGCAGCAAGACAGGGTCCCGGGGAAACACCATATATTTT
.	TRBV9	14	TRBJ2-2	.	CASSVRAPTGELFF	TGTGCCAGCAGCGTCAGGGCCCCCACCGGGGAGCTGTTTTTT
.	TRBV9	14	TRBJ2-5	.	CASSVWGTQETQYF	TGTGCCAGCAGCGTGTGGGGCACACAAGAGACCCAGTACTTC
.	TRBV11-2	15	TRBJ2-1	.	CASSLADGWEDEQFF	TGTGCCAGCAGCTTAGCGGACGGCTGGGAGGATGAGCAGTTCTTC
.	TRBV6-5	14	TRBJ1-1	.	CASRPDSPNTEAFF	TGTGCCAGCAGACCAGACAGCCCGAACACTGAAGCTTTCTTT